This T cell receptor beta chain stems from a study of cytomegalovirus exposure and HLA in healthy donors. Study conclusions and caveats: Most TCR sequences proved rare, with some public TCRs found in many donors.

Sequenced by immunoSEQ multiplex PCR; TCRdb stores in-frame clones only, minus some. The repertoire holds around 150,000 clones, with around four fifths as singletons. This clone has a single count. Its antigen remains unknown. The V and J ends lost 3 bases and 3 bases respectively, with 9 bases between them. Germline V gives CDR1 MNHEY, CDR2 SMNVEV (reference sequence). The CDR3 is made up of 14 amino acids. This TCR came from a man aged 25 to 40 in good health and CMV-seropositive. Sequencing used PBMCs. V and J are TRBV27 and TRBJ1-3; weak D call: TRBD1 (5 bases). CDR3 residues: CASSLGGRGNTIYF. The CDR3 DNA is TGTGCCAGCAGTTTGGGGGGACGTGGAAACACCATATATTTT.